The rows below give T cell receptor beta chains drawn from one sample of a study of blood T cell repertoires in COVID-19. Sequenced by immunoSEQ multiplex PCR; TCRdb stores in-frame clones only, minus some. The sample carries about 220,000 clones, roughly 87% recorded once. The sample consisted of peripheral blood. The receptors derive from a man aged 35 to 55 with active or convalescent COVID-19. CDR3s leave out the opening cysteine and the closing phenylalanine or tryptophan. Size is stated for part of the rows, as once, few or many counts, or as a class when the clone is expanded.

clone_size j_call v_call cdr3_aa
. TRBJ2-1 TRBV6-5 ASSTSGTSANEQF
. TRBJ1-1 TRBV20-1 SASKGAENTEAF
. TRBJ2-7 TRBV5-4 ASSSRGGEYEQY
once TRBJ1-5 TRBV19 ASSISRGIEPQH
. TRBJ2-3 TRBV5-8 ASSRLDGAGGPPDTQY
. TRBJ1-1 TRBV10-1 ASSPGTANTEAF
. TRBJ2-7 TRBV30 AWTVTGFDEQY
few TRBJ1-6 TRBV5-8 ASSPAGGNNSPLH
few TRBJ1-1 TRBV7-9 ASSFSQGDGTEAF
. TRBJ1-6 TRBV5-5 ASSSRTEYNSPLH
once TRBJ1-2 TRBV6-1 ASSELGGYGYT
. TRBJ1-3 TRBV28 ASSQGYGNTIY